The next 17 T cell receptor beta chains were all read from a single sample in a study of blood T cells in healthy people across ages. Together with a sample-barcoded 5' primer, a J-beta primer mix was included in a second PCR lasting about 6 to 11 cycles. TCRdb reprocessed the 5' RACE reads via MiXCR and lists one record per CDR3 protein. The sample has about 1.7 million distinct CDR3 sequences; 28% are singletons. The sequenced sample was blood. The receptors were gathered from a woman in her thirties in good health.

V gene TRBV7-9 combines with J gene TRBJ2-1; 9 nucleotides align to TRBD2. Germline lookup yields CDR1 SEHNR and CDR2 FQNEAQ (reference sequence). CDR3 size: 16 residues. V lost 7 bases and J lost 5; bases outside the gene matches: 12. In DNA form, the CDR3 reads TGTGCCAGCACCCCCCGACTAGCGGTGGATCACAATGAGCAGTTCTTC. It is translated as CASTPRLAVDHNEQFF.

There are a few counts of this clonotype. The junction departs from the called germline gene at one end, perhaps through a read error. This chain links TRBV2 with TRBJ2-1; D ambiguous. This CDR3 is 11 amino acids long. The germline gives CDR1 SNHLY, CDR2 FYNNEI. The CDR3 here is CGSGTYNEQFF. CDR3 coding DNA: TGCGGGTCGGGTACATACAATGAGCAGTTCTTC.

The chain uses TRBV20-1 and TRBJ2-7; the D call may be TRBD1 or TRBD2 (6 bases each). V lost 5 bases and J 0 bases, leaving 26 bases between the germline ends. Germline V gene lookup returns CDR1 DFQATT and CDR2 SNEGSKA (reference sequence). The CDR3 totals 18 residues. The CDR3 loop reads CSARGGRRIQEGSYEQYF. The CDR3 DNA sequence: TGCAGTGCTCGTGGGGGCAGGAGGATTCAGGAGGGCTCCTACGAGCAGTACTTC.

This clonotype was counted a few times. This chain joins TRBV2 and TRBJ2-3; tentatively, D is TRBD2 (5 bases). The V and J ends lost 7 bases and 4 bases respectively, with 9 bases between them. Germline V CDR1 and CDR2: SNHLY, FYNNEI. The CDR3 is made up of 12 amino acids. CDR3 DNA sequence: TGTGCCAGCAATCAGAGGGCAGATACGCAGTATTTT. Translation gives CASNQRADTQYF.

This clonotype was picked up a small number of times. The chain is built from TRBV7-9 and TRBJ2-7; D is uncertain. Germline CDR1 and CDR2: SEHNR and FQNEAQ (reference sequence). V lost 1 base and J 7 bases, leaving 14 bases between the germline ends. This CDR3 has 14 residues. DNA of the CDR3: TGTGCCAGCAGCTTAGTCGTAGGGTACAATGAGCAGTACTTC. As protein: CASSLVVGYNEQYF.

V usage is TRBV4-1 and J usage is TRBJ2-5, with TRBD2 identical over 13 bases. V gave up 2 bases and J gave up 11 bases; unmatched junction bases: 11. This CDR3 contains 16 residues. Germline assignment: CDR1 MGHRA and CDR2 YSYEKL. The CDR3: CASSQPGTSGADEQYF. In DNA, the CDR3 is TGCGCCAGCAGCCAACCTGGGACTAGCGGGGCAGATGAGCAGTACTTC.

This clonotype has more than one count but fewer than ten. This chain connects TRBV5-1 to TRBJ2-6; D may be TRBD1 (5 bases). CDR3 length: 17 residues. Trimming removed 4 bases at V and 0 bases at J, with 14 bases between. Germline loops: CDR1 SGHRS, CDR2 YFSETQ. CDR3 bases: TGCGCCAGCAGCCCACAGGCCGCCCACTCTGGGGCCAACGTCCTGACTTTC. Its translation is CASSPQAAHSGANVLTF.

This clonotype occurred many times. V is TRBV7-3 and J is TRBJ2-5; 8 nucleotides line up with TRBD2. The CDR3 runs 14 residues. With V trimmed by 1 base and J by 5 bases, 3 bases remained unmatched. The germline CDR1 and CDR2 sequences are SGHTA and FQGTGA. The CDR3, as DNA: TGTGCCAGCAGCTTAATTAGCGGGGACGAGACCCAGTACTTC. Translating gives CASSLISGDETQYF.

Many counts were recorded for this clonotype. CDR3 protein: CSGGVDYEQYF. CDR3 nucleotide sequence: TGCAGCGGTGGTGTAGACTACGAGCAGTACTTC. This chain connects TRBV29-1 to TRBJ2-7; D is uncertain. Germline values: CDR1 SQVTM, CDR2 ANQGSEA. Trimming left V 7 bases short and J 3 bases short, with 10 bases between. This CDR3 is built from 11 residues.

For the CDR3, the DNA is TGTGCTAGTGGTTTCACCTTGACAGGGACTGAGCAGTTCTTC. Translation: CASGFTLTGTEQFF. The V gene is TRBV12-5, the J gene TRBJ2-1; 7 bases match TRBD1. Germline loops: CDR1 LGHNT, CDR2 FRNRAP. The CDR3 totals 14 residues. V trimming: 3 bases; J trimming: 9 bases; junction bases outside the gene matches: 8.

To note about this clonotype: This clone may be a read error of a much larger clone one base away. This chain uses TRBV12-3 or TRBV12-4 with TRBJ2-1; D is undetermined. Trimming cost V 8 bases and J 5 bases, with 10 bases left between them. The CDR3 totals 12 residues. The CDR3 reads CASPRVDNEQFF. The CDR3 DNA follows: TGTGCCAGCCCCCGGGTGGACAATGAGCAGTTCTTC.

This clonotype was counted at least ten times. The rearrangement uses TRBV9 and TRBJ1-2, with a weak D call TRBD1 (5 bases). The V gene lost 3 bases and the J gene lost 8 bases, with 11 bases spanning the gap. Germline CDR1 is SGDLS and CDR2 is YYNGEE. The CDR3 runs 12 residues. The CDR3 bases are TGTGCCAGCAGCGCTGGGGCCGTCGGCTACACCTTC. This sequence encodes CASSAGAVGYTF. The full variable domain, with the rest looked up from reference TRBV9 and TRBJ1-2, is DSGVTQTPKHLITATGQRVTLRCSPRSGDLSVYWYQQSLDQGLQFLIQYYNGEERAKGNILERFSAQQFPDLHSELNLSSLELGDSALYFCASSAGAVGYTFGSGTRLTVV.

Regarding this clonotype: A much larger clone differs from this one at a single base, so this may be a read error. This rearrangement joins TRBV24-1 to TRBJ2-1; D gene ambiguous. CDR3 size: 11 residues. V was cut by 5 bases and J by 8 bases, with 6 bases left in between. Germline CDR1 is KGHDR and CDR2 is SFDVKD. The CDR3 sequence is CATSGADEQFF. In DNA, the CDR3 is TGTGCCACCAGTGGCGCAGATGAGCAGTTCTTC.

Comments on this clonotype: A single base separates this from a much larger clone, so it may be a read error. J is TRBJ2-7 and V is TRBV12-3 or TRBV12-4; no firm D call. This CDR3 is 15 amino acids long. The germline V and J ends were trimmed by 6 bases and 7 bases, with 22 bases remaining between them. The chain's CDR3 is CASSPTGRQVHEQYF. As DNA, the CDR3 is TGTGCCAGCAGCCCGACCGGAAGACAAGTTCATGAGCAGTACTTC.

This clonotype was counted only a few times. The chain is built from TRBV3-1 and TRBJ2-5; 7 bases fit TRBD1. The germline gives CDR1 LGHDT, CDR2 YNNKEL (reference sequence). J lost 7 bases, V lost 0 bases, and 8 bases had no gene match. The CDR3 runs 15 residues. CDR3 amino acids: CASSQDYLTGPTQYF. The CDR3 DNA reads as TGTGCCAGCAGCCAAGATTATCTGACAGGGCCGACCCAGTACTTC.

This clonotype was observed many times. The chain uses TRBV5-6 and TRBJ1-2; D uncertain. The CDR3 is made up of 13 amino acids. Germline V CDR1 and CDR2: SGHDT, YYEEEE. Trimming cost V 4 bases and J 4 bases, with 11 bases left between them. The CDR3 nucleotides read TGTGCCAGCAGCATCGGGGAGGGCTATGGCTACACCTTC. Its protein product is CASSIGEGYGYTF.

The V and J genes are TRBV2 and TRBJ2-3; TRBD2 aligns across 9 bases. The CDR3 consists of 14 residues. Germline V gives CDR1 SNHLY, CDR2 FYNNEI. Trimming cost V 11 bases and J 2 bases; bases outside gene matches: 8. CDR3 coding DNA: TGTGCCGGAGTTGGCGGGGGGGTCACAGATACGCAGTATTTT. Translation: CAGVGGGVTDTQYF.